The T cell receptor beta chain described here comes from a study of blood T cell repertoires in COVID-19. Overall study: Specimens from acute and convalescent COVID-19 originated in the United States, Italy and Spain. PBMCs, B-cell-depleted T cells, or T cells were the source of the cDNA or gDNA that made up the material.

As handled by the study authors: The assay estimated nucleated cells by amplifying reference gene primers. Clones were read by immunoSEQ multiplex PCR, and TCRdb kept only the in-frame ones, dropping some. V, J and clone size reflect that table, while D and trimming were determined from the DNA. This sample yields 55,000 to 65,000 clones, of which about 87% are seen a single time; 8.3% belongs to the top ten. The CDR3 runs to 15 residues. The germline V gene has CDR1 SGHNT and CDR2 YYREEE (reference sequence). The V segment lost 0 bases and the J segment 7 bases; nucleotides outside the gene matches: 6.

The V and J genes are TRBV5-4 and TRBJ2-1; 8 nucleotides line up with TRBD1. Sequencing was performed on peripheral blood. The source of this sequence is a human donor with active COVID-19. The donor label of this sample is uncertain. The CDR3 nucleotides read TGTGCCAGCAGCTTGGGGGGGCAGGGGGCGAATGAGCAGTTCTTC. This translates into CASSLGGQGANEQFF.